This passage covers 18 T cell receptor beta chains from one sample sequenced in a study of T-cell memory formation after mild COVID-19. TCRdb independently ran MiXCR on the 5' RACE reads; one entry per CDR3 protein. The sample includes roughly 600,000 distinct CDR3 sequences, about a sixth of them seen just once. What was sequenced was PBMCs or a T cell subset sorted from them (not recorded which). The receptors stem from an adult woman who had mild COVID-19 (a few samples of this study predate the infection). Cell type and time point are not known.

The chain couples TRBV18 to TRBJ1-6; 9 bases are a match to TRBD1. CDR3 size: 15 residues. Germline V lookup: CDR1 KGHSH, CDR2 LQKENI. J lost 7 bases, V lost 2 bases, and 3 bases had no gene match. The CDR3 region has the DNA TGTGCCAGCTCACCAAGGGGGACAGGGAATTCACCCCTCCACTTT. Protein product: CASSPRGTGNSPLHF. The variable domain in full, completed from reference TRBV18 and TRBJ1-6, reads NAGVMQNPRHLVRRRGQEARLRCSPMKGHSHVYWYRQLPEEGLKFMVYLQKENIIDESGMPKERFSAEFPKEGPSILRIQQVVRGDSAAYFCASSPRGTGNSPLHFGNGTRLTVT.

The table lists this clonotype with a few counts. The chain combines TRBV2 with TRBJ2-2; D is possibly TRBD1 (6 bases). The CDR3 loop spans 14 amino acids. With 2 bases removed from V and 5 bases from J, the gap between germline ends came to 9 bases. CDR1 and CDR2 from the germline V gene are SNHLY and FYNNEI. The CDR3 region has the DNA TGTGCCAGCAGTGAAATCAGGGGTACCGGGGAGCTGTTTTTT. It translates to CASSEIRGTGELFF. The whole variable domain, remainder taken from reference TRBV2 and TRBJ2-2, is EPEVTQTPSHQVTQMGQEVILRCVPISNHLYFYWYRQILGQKVEFLVSFYNNEISEKSEIFDDQFSVERPDGSNFTLKIRSTKLEDSAMYFCASSEIRGTGELFFGEGSRLTVL.

The V gene is TRBV2, the J gene TRBJ2-5; 7 bases align to TRBD1. Trimming removed 6 bases from V and 7 bases from J; junction bases left unmatched: 14. Germline V gene sequence: CDR1 SNHLY, CDR2 FYNNEI. This CDR3 is 15 amino acids long. CDR3 sequence: CASSEQGNVVGTQYF. The DNA of the CDR3 is TGTGCCAGCAGCGAACAGGGGAATGTGGTAGGGACCCAGTACTTC.

The V gene is TRBV7-9, the J gene TRBJ2-5; D gene ambiguous. Between the trimmed V and J ends, which lost 3 bases and 0 bases, there was a span of 14 bases. The CDR3 length is 16 residues. Germline V gene data show CDR1 as SEHNR and CDR2 as FQNEAQ (reference sequence). CDR3 sequence: CASSFGSLKYQETQYF. The DNA for the CDR3 is TGTGCCAGCAGCTTTGGCAGTCTAAAATACCAAGAGACCCAGTACTTC.

This clonotype was seen a handful of times. The chain carries TRBV24-1 and TRBJ2-5; TRBD2 agrees at 10 bases. V gave up 1 base and J gave up 3 bases; unmatched junction bases: 1. The CDR3 runs 15 residues. CDR1 is KGHDR and CDR2 is SFDVKD in the germline V gene. The CDR3 is CATSDFSGGKETQYF. For the CDR3, the DNA is TGTGCCACCAGTGATTTTAGCGGGGGGAAAGAGACCCAGTACTTC.

This clonotype has just a few counts. CDR3 sequence: CASSSGNSVNEQFF. The CDR3 bases are TGTGCCAGCAGCTCAGGAAATAGCGTCAATGAGCAGTTCTTC. J is TRBJ2-1 and V is TRBV7-8; D is possibly TRBD2 (5 bases). Germline V gene lookup returns CDR1 SGHVS and CDR2 FQNEAQ. V was cut by 4 bases and J by 6 bases, with 13 bases left in between. The CDR3 is 14 amino acids.

The chain is built from TRBV3-1 and TRBJ1-2; unclear D gene. The CDR3 sequence is 12 residues long. Germline loops: CDR1 LGHDT, CDR2 YNNKEL (reference sequence). Trimming took off 3 bases at V and 8 bases at J, with 10 bases between the two ends. The CDR3 nucleotides read TGTGCCAGCAGCCAGGCGGTTCACGGCTACACCTTC. Translating it yields CASSQAVHGYTF. Supplemented by reference TRBV3-1 and TRBJ1-2, the full variable domain reads DTAVSQTPKYLVTQMGNDKSIKCEQNLGHDTMYWYKQDSKKFLKIMFSYNNKELIINETVPNRFSPKSPDKAHLNLHINSLELGDSAVYFCASSQAVHGYTFGSGTRLTVV.

V gene TRBV5-1 combines with J gene TRBJ2-7; D is possibly TRBD1 (7 bases). V shed 4 bases and J shed 2 bases, with 16 bases lying between them. The CDR3 runs 15 residues. Looked up from germline, CDR1 is SGHRS and CDR2 is YFSETQ. As DNA, the CDR3 is TGCGCCAGCAGCGGCGGGACAGCAGAAACCTACGAGCAGTACTTC. Encoded protein: CASSGGTAETYEQYF.

This sequence joins TRBV3-1 and TRBJ2-1; D perhaps matches TRBD1 (5 bases). The V gene lost 6 bases and the J gene lost 9 bases, with 9 bases spanning the gap. In germline, CDR1 is LGHDT, CDR2 YNNKEL (reference sequence). The CDR3 has 11 residues. CDR3 protein: CASRSQVEQFF. CDR3 nucleotides: TGTGCCAGCAGGTCACAGGTTGAGCAGTTCTTC.

The V and J genes are TRBV12-3 or TRBV12-4 and TRBJ2-7; TRBD2 aligns across 11 bases. The J segment lost 4 bases and the V segment lost 3 bases, leaving 5 bases of the junction unmatched. The CDR3 runs 15 residues. The CDR3 region is CASSFGTSGYYEQYF. The CDR3 DNA sequence: TGTGCCAGCAGTTTCGGGACTAGCGGCTATTACGAGCAGTACTTC.

This clonotype was observed a handful of times. The rearrangement joins TRBV5-1 to TRBJ2-1; 13 bases align to TRBD2. This CDR3 is built from 15 residues. Losses at the gene ends were 3 bases for V and 7 bases for J; bases not matched to a gene: 4. The V gene's germline CDR1 is SGHRS and CDR2 YFSETQ. CDR3 nucleotide sequence: TGCGCCAGCAGCTGGACTAGCGGGAGTGATAATGAGCAGTTCTTC. Translation: CASSWTSGSDNEQFF.

This clonotype occurred a few times. This sequence joins TRBV6-2 or TRBV6-3 and TRBJ2-7; no clear D. Trimming pared 6 bases from V and 3 bases from J, leaving 9 bases between. The V gene's germline CDR1 is MNHEY and CDR2 SVGEGT. The CDR3 is made up of 12 amino acids. CDR3 in amino acids: CASRPPHYEQYF. CDR3 coding DNA: TGTGCCAGCAGACCACCACACTACGAGCAGTACTTC.

This chain connects TRBV12-3 or TRBV12-4 to TRBJ2-7; the match to TRBD2 covers 9 bases. The J segment lost 1 base and the V segment lost 6 bases, leaving 10 bases of the junction unmatched. The CDR3 spans 16 residues. For the CDR3, the DNA is TGTGCCAGCAGAGGCGCCGCGGGACTAGCATCCTACGAGCAGTACTTC. Translation: CASRGAAGLASYEQYF.

This clonotype turned up a few times. The J gene is TRBJ1-2, the V gene TRBV12-3 or TRBV12-4; no clear D. Between the trimmed V and J ends, which lost 1 base and 8 bases, there was a span of 11 bases. CDR3 length: 13 residues. The CDR3: CASSLDRRAGYTF. The CDR3 DNA reads TGTGCCAGCAGTTTAGATCGAAGGGCAGGCTACACCTTC.

V gene TRBV12-1 combines with J gene TRBJ1-5; the DNA was not compared with TRBD1, the D call given in the table. TRBV12-1 is a pseudogene segment. CDR3 length: 14 amino acids. This CDR3 is CASRRTGGGQPQHF. The DNA of the CDR3 is TGTGCCAGCAGGAGGACAGGGGGAGGTCAGCCCCAGCATTTT.

The CDR3 DNA reads as TGCAGTGCTAGAGGGGGGGCCGCCGGAACCCAAGAGACCCAGTACTTC. Protein sequence: CSARGGAAGTQETQYF. The chain carries TRBV20-1 and TRBJ2-5; D may match TRBD1 or TRBD2 (6 bases each). CDR1 is DFQATT and CDR2 is SNEGSKA in the germline V gene (reference sequence). V lost 1 base and J lost 1, with 16 bases in between. This CDR3 comprises 16 residues.

This clonotype came up once. This chain uses TRBV5-3 with TRBJ2-1; 15 bases are shared with TRBD2. TRBV5-3 is recorded as an ORF, its role being uncertain. J gave up 8 bases and V 3 bases, and 3 bases lay outside the gene matches. The CDR3 is 15 residues long. CDR3 region: CARSWTSGGAYEQFF. The CDR3 DNA sequence: TGTGCCAGAAGCTGGACTAGCGGGGGGGCCTATGAGCAGTTCTTC.

V is TRBV2 and J is TRBJ2-1; TRBD1 matches 7 bases. The CDR3 consists of 16 residues. Per the germline V gene, CDR1 is SNHLY and CDR2 is FYNNEI. J lost 0 bases, V lost 3 bases, and 5 bases had no gene match. The CDR3, as DNA: TGTGCCAGCAGTGAGGGGTGGACAGGCTCCTACAATGAGCAGTTCTTC. This gives the protein CASSEGWTGSYNEQFF.